These 9 T cell receptor beta chains were all obtained from the same sample, sequenced in a study of somatic mutations in cytotoxic T cells in rheumatoid arthritis (dated by TCRdb to the late 2010s). The receptor library was made with the immunoSEQ multiplex PCR assay. The table was pulled from immuneACCESS by TCRdb, which kept in-frame rearrangements only. Such tables lose some clones; where checked, under half of the loss comes from unresolved V genes, and the rest has no known cause. The sample table records 15,000 to 20,000 clones; roughly 79% of these occur just once. The top ten clonotypes cover under 25% of the sample. Input material: CD8+ T cells sorted from blood. The receptor set was obtained from an adult with rheumatoid arthritis.

The chain is built from TRBV7-9 and TRBJ2-7; 7 bases fit TRBD1. J was trimmed by 7 bases and V by 3 bases; bases with no gene match: 9. There are 14 residues in the CDR3. Germline V CDR1 and CDR2: SEHNR, FQNEAQ (reference sequence). The CDR3 sequence is CASSLVTGFGEQYF. The DNA for the CDR3 is TGTGCCAGCAGCTTGGTGACAGGGTTCGGTGAGCAGTACTTC.

Comment on this clone: Other DNA sequences in this sample translate to the same CDR3. The chain uses TRBV29-1 and TRBJ1-3; no clear D gene. This CDR3 has 11 amino acids. The germline V gene has CDR1 SQVTM and CDR2 ANQGSEA. Trimming shortened V by 5 bases and J by 3 bases, and 5 bases separated the two germline ends. CDR3 loop: CSVSYGNTIYF. The CDR3 DNA reads TGCAGCGTTAGTTATGGAAACACCATATATTTT.

J is TRBJ2-1 and V is TRBV19, with 9 bases matching TRBD2. This CDR3 is 18 amino acids long. The germline gives CDR1 LNHDA, CDR2 SQIVND (reference sequence). J lost 2 bases, V lost 7 bases, and 15 bases had no gene match. The CDR3 sequence is CASTRGPFSGRTYNEQFF. The CDR3 DNA reads TGTGCCAGTACCCGGGGGCCCTTTAGCGGGAGAACCTACAATGAGCAGTTCTTC. Full variable domain (outside the CDR3, taken from reference TRBV19 and TRBJ2-1): DGGITQSPKYLFRKEGQNVTLSCEQNLNHDAMYWYRQDPGQGLRLIYYSQIVNDFQKGDIAEGYSVSREKKESFPLTVTSAQKNPTAFYLCASTRGPFSGRTYNEQFFGPGTRLTVL.

V gene TRBV5-4 combines with J gene TRBJ1-3; D is unclear. V shed 2 bases and J shed 0 bases, with 9 bases lying between them. CDR3 length: 15 amino acids. Germline V CDR1 and CDR2: SGHNT, YYREEE (reference sequence). CDR3 in amino acids: CASSFGPSSGNTIYF. The CDR3 DNA follows: TGTGCCAGCAGCTTCGGACCGTCCTCTGGAAACACCATATATTTT.

The rearrangement links TRBV7-6 to TRBJ2-2; 8 bases match TRBD1. The CDR3 is 20 amino acids. The germline V gene has CDR1 SGHVS and CDR2 FNYEAQ. The V segment lost 5 bases and the J segment 1 base; nucleotides outside the gene matches: 18. The CDR3 reads CASSPTYVRVTGENTGELFF. CDR3 nucleotide sequence: TGTGCCAGCAGCCCGACATACGTTCGGGTGACAGGGGAGAACACCGGGGAGCTGTTTTTT.

The gene calls are TRBV11-2 and TRBJ1-2, with 8 bases matching TRBD1. Germline lookup yields CDR1 SGHAT and CDR2 FQNNGV. CDR3 size: 14 residues. V lost 2 bases, J lost 8 bases, and 7 bases stayed unmatched. The CDR3 here is CASSLPTTGDGYTF. The DNA of the CDR3 is TGTGCCAGCAGCTTACCGACGACAGGGGACGGCTACACCTTC.

This clone was detected once. The rearrangement links TRBV19 to TRBJ2-2; maybe TRBD2 (7 bases). V was cut by 5 bases and J by 5 bases, with 12 bases left in between. CDR1 LNHDA and CDR2 SQIVND come from the germline V gene (reference sequence). The CDR3 is 14 residues long. The CDR3 nucleotides are TGTGCCAGTAGTCTGGGGGGGCAGACCGGGGAGCTGTTTTTT. Protein product: CASSLGGQTGELFF.

V is TRBV19 and J is TRBJ2-6, with 7 bases aligning to TRBD1. The ends lost 8 bases at V and 13 bases at J; junction bases unmatched: 14. Looked up from germline, CDR1 is LNHDA and CDR2 is SQIVND (reference sequence). CDR3 size: 14 residues. CDR3 protein: CASGPRRQGIVLTF. DNA of the CDR3: TGTGCCAGTGGTCCCCGCCGACAGGGTATAGTCCTGACTTTC. The variable domain in full, with the rest retrieved from reference TRBV19 and TRBJ2-6, is DGGITQSPKYLFRKEGQNVTLSCEQNLNHDAMYWYRQDPGQGLRLIYYSQIVNDFQKGDIAEGYSVSREKKESFPLTVTSAQKNPTAFYLCASGPRRQGIVLTFGAGSRLTVL.

This chain links TRBV6-4 with TRBJ1-5, with 7 bases aligning to TRBD1. The V gene end was trimmed by 0 bases and the J gene end by 4 bases; junction bases not matched to a gene: 3. Germline lookup yields CDR1 MRHNA and CDR2 SNTAGT. The CDR3 extends over 15 amino acids. As DNA, the CDR3 is TGTGCCAGCAGTGACTCGGCAGGGGGAAATCAGCCCCAGCATTTT. It yields the protein CASSDSAGGNQPQHF.